These T cell receptor beta chains were read from a single sample in a study of control samples from healthy donors and cancer patients. The table came from immunoSEQ multiplex PCR; TCRdb's copy has only in-frame clones and leaves some out. This sample yields about 80,000 clones, of which 75% to 95% are seen a single time; roughly a sixth belongs to the top ten. The sequencing sample was made of blood. The receptors stem from a man aged 50 or older in good health. Each CDR3 is given with its conserved first and last residue. Clone sizes are given selectively: once, few, many, or a class where the clone is expanded.

length: 15; V: TRBV7-2; J: TRBJ2-3; size: once; CDR3: CASSPGGPATDTQYF
length: 14; V: TRBV6-1; J: TRBJ1-5; size: .; CDR3: CASSEGTYNQPQHF
length: 14; V: TRBV10-2; J: TRBJ2-5; size: .; CDR3: CASSLSGVGQTQYF
length: 14; V: TRBV9; J: TRBJ2-1; size: .; CDR3: CASSLDSLGHEQFF
length: 12; V: TRBV4-2; J: TRBJ1-5; size: few; CDR3: CASSQDGGPQHF
length: 13; V: TRBV7-8; J: TRBJ2-7; size: .; CDR3: CASRRDSSYEQYF
length: 14; V: TRBV6-5; J: TRBJ1-1; size: large; CDR3: CASSYRRGGTEAFF
length: 14; V: TRBV19; J: TRBJ2-7; size: .; CDR3: CASSPGTFAYEQYF
length: 13; V: TRBV11-3; J: TRBJ1-1; size: .; CDR3: CASSRGLHTEAFF
length: 14; V: TRBV5-1; J: TRBJ2-2; size: .; CDR3: CASRTGQGAGELFF
length: 14; V: TRBV5-1; J: TRBJ2-3; size: .; CDR3: CASSLWLGTDTQYF
length: 15; V: TRBV29-1; J: TRBJ1-6; size: .; CDR3: CSATLGPTANSPLHF
length: 11; V: TRBV12-3/TRBV12-4; J: TRBJ1-2; size: once; CDR3: CASSLNYGYTF
length: 15; V: TRBV6-5; J: TRBJ2-3; size: .; CDR3: CASSYEVSGGGTQYF
length: 14; V: TRBV30; J: TRBJ2-7; size: .; CDR3: CAWRRGQGPYEQYF
length: 13; V: TRBV18; J: TRBJ2-2; size: once; CDR3: CASSPDRTGELFF
length: 13; V: TRBV5-1; J: TRBJ2-3; size: .; CDR3: CASSRTPTDTQYF
length: 14; V: TRBV7-2; J: TRBJ1-1; size: .; CDR3: CASSLTGYNTEAFF
length: 14; V: TRBV5-4; J: TRBJ1-1; size: .; CDR3: CASSRTQGATEAFF
length: 15; V: TRBV6-5; J: TRBJ2-2; size: .; CDR3: CASSYGGVQGGELFF
length: 11; V: TRBV12-3/TRBV12-4; J: TRBJ1-1; size: .; CDR3: CASGPAGEAFF
length: 16; V: TRBV5-6; J: TRBJ1-5; size: .; CDR3: CASSLAGQGARQPQHF
length: 12; V: TRBV7-2; J: TRBJ2-7; size: .; CDR3: CASSPGPNEQYF
length: 16; V: TRBV10-1; J: TRBJ1-5; size: .; CDR3: CASSESTRDSNQPQHF
length: 17; V: TRBV9; J: TRBJ2-1; size: .; CDR3: CASSEKPGLAGDNEQFF
length: 15; V: TRBV19; J: TRBJ2-7; size: few; CDR3: CASSDNTGVSYEQYF
length: 18; V: TRBV25-1; J: TRBJ1-2; size: .; CDR3: CASSERRDGSGSNYGYTF
length: 14; V: TRBV4-1; J: TRBJ1-6; size: .; CDR3: CASRWDSDNSPLHF
length: 15; V: TRBV18; J: TRBJ1-1; size: .; CDR3: CASSPGSGYVTEAFF